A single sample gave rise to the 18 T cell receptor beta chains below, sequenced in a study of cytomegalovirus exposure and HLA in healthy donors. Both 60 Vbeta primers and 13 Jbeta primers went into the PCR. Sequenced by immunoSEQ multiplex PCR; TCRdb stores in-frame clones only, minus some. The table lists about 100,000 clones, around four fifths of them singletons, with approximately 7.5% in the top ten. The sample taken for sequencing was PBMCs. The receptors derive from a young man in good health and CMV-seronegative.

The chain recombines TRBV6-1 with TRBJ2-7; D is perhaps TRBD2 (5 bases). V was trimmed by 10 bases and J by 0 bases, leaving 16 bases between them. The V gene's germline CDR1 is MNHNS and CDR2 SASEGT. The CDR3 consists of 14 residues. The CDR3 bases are TGTGCCATCCACCGCGGGTCTAGCTCCTACGAGCAGTACTTC. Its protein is CAIHRGSSSYEQYF.

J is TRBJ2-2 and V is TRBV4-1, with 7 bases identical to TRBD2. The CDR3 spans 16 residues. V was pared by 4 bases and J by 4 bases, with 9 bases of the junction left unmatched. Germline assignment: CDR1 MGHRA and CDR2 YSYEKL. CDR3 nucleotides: TGCGCCAGCAGCCGCCGACTAGCAGACCGCACCGGGGAGCTGTTTTTT. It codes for CASSRRLADRTGELFF.

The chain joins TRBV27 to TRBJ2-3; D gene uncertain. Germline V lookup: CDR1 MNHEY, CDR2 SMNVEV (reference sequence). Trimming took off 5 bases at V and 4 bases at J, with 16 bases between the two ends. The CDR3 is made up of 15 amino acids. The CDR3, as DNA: TGTGCCAGCAGTCCCGAGCCCCTAGGCCCAGATACGCAGTATTTT. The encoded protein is CASSPEPLGPDTQYF.

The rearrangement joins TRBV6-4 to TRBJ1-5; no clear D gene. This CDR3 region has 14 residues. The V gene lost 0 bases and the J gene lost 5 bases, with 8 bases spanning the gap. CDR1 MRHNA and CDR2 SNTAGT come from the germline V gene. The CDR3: CASSDSEGDQPQHF. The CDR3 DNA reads TGTGCCAGCAGTGACTCCGAGGGTGATCAGCCCCAGCATTTT.

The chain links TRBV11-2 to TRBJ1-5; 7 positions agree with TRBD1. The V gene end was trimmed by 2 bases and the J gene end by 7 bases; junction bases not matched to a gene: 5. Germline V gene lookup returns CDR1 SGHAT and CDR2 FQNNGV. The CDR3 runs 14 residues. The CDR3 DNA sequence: TGTGCCAGCAGCTTAAATTCAGGGGGACAGCCCCAGCATTTT. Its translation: CASSLNSGGQPQHF. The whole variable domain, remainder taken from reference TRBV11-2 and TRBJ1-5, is EAGVAQSPRYKIIEKRQSVAFWCNPISGHATLYWYQQILGQGPKLLIQFQNNGVVDDSQLPKDRFSAERLKGVDSTLKIQPAKLEDSAVYLCASSLNSGGQPQHFGDGTRLSIL.

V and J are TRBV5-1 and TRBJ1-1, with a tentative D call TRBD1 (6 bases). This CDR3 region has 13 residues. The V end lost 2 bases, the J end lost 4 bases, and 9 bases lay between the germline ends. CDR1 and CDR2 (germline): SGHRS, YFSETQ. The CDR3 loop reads CASSFTGTTEAFF. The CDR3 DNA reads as TGCGCCAGCAGCTTCACAGGGACCACTGAAGCTTTCTTT.

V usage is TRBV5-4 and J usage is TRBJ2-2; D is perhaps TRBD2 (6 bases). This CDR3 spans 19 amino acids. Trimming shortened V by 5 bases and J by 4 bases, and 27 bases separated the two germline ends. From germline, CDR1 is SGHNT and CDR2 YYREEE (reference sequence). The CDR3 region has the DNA TGTGCCAGCAGTTCACCTGCCGGGACTCCACATGTGCGCACCGGGGAGCTGTTTTTT. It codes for CASSSPAGTPHVRTGELFF.

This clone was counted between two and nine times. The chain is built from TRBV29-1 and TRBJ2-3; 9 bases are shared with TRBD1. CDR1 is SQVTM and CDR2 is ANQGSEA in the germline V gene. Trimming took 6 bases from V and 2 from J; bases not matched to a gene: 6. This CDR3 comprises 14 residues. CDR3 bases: TGCAGCGTATCACAGGGGGCCCTCACAGATACGCAGTATTTT. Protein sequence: CSVSQGALTDTQYF.

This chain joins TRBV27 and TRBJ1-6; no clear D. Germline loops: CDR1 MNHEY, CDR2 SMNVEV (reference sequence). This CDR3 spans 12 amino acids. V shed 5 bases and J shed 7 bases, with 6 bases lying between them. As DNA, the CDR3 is TGTGCCAGCAGTCTACTAAATTCACCCCTCCACTTT. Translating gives CASSLLNSPLHF.

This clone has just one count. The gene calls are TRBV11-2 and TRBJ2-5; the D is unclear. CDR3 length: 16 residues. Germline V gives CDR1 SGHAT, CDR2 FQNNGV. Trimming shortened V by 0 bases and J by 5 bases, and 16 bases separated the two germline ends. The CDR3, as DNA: TGTGCCAGCAGCTTAGACGCCGGCACCTCCAGGGAGACCCAGTACTTC. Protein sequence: CASSLDAGTSRETQYF.

CDR3 region: CASSMSGGPEAFF. In DNA, the CDR3 is TGTGCCAGTAGTATGTCCGGGGGGCCTGAAGCTTTCTTT. J is TRBJ1-1 and V is TRBV19; tentative D call: TRBD1 (6 bases). Trimming took off 3 bases at V and 6 bases at J, with 11 bases between the two ends. CDR1 is LNHDA, CDR2 SQIVND, per germline (reference sequence). The CDR3 spans 13 residues.

The CDR3 protein is CASSSQGGASGELFF. CDR3 sequence (DNA): TGTGCCAGCAGCTCTCAGGGGGGCGCTTCCGGGGAGCTGTTTTTT. The chain links TRBV7-9 to TRBJ2-2, with D possibly matching TRBD1 (7 bases). This CDR3 is 15 amino acids long. Germline CDR1 SEHNR, CDR2 FQNEAQ (reference sequence). The ends were cut back, 4 bases at V and 6 bases at J, with 15 bases in the middle.

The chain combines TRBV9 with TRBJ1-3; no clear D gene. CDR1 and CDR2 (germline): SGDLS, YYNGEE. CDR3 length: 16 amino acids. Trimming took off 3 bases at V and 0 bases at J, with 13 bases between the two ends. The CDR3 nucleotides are TGTGCCAGCAGCGCCCCGACTCTGAGCTCTGGAAACACCATATATTTT. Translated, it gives CASSAPTLSSGNTIYF.

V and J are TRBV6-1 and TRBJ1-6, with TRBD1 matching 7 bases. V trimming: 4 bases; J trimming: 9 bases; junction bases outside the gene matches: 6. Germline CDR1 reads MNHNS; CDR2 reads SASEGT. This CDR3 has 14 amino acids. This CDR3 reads CASSVQGSGSPLHF. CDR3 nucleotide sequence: TGTGCCAGCAGTGTACAGGGGTCGGGTTCACCCCTCCACTTT.

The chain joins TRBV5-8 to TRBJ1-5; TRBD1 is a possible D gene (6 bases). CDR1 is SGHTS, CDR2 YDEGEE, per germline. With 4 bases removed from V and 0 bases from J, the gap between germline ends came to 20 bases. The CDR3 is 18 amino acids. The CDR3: CASSPASLGDNSNQPQHF. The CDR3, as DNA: TGTGCCAGCAGCCCAGCTAGTTTAGGGGACAATAGCAATCAGCCCCAGCATTTT.

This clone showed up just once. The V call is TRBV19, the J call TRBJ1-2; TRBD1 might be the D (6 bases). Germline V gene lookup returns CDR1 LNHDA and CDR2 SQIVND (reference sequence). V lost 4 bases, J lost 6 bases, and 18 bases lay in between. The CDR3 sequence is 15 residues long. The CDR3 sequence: CASSRSTGQLDGYTF. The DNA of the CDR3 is TGTGCCAGTAGTAGATCCACAGGACAGCTAGATGGCTACACCTTC.

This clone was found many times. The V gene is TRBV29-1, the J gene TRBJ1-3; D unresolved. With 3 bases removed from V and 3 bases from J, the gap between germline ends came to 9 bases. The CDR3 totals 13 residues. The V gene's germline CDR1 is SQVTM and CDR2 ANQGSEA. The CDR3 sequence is CSVDSGIGNTIYF. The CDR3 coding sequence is TGCAGCGTTGATTCGGGGATTGGAAACACCATATATTTT.

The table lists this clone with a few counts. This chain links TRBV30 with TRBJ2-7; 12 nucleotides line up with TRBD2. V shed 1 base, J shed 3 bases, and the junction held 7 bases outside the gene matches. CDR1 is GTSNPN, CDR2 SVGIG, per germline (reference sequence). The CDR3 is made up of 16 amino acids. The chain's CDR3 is CAWSDTTSGSIYEQYF. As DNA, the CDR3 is TGTGCCTGGAGTGATACGACTAGCGGGAGTATCTACGAGCAGTACTTC. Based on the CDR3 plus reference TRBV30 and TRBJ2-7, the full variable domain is SQTIHQWPATLVQPVGSPLSLECTVEGTSNPNLYWYRQAAGRGLQLLFYSVGIGQISSEVPQNLSASRPQDRQFILSSKKLLLSDSGFYLCAWSDTTSGSIYEQYFGPGTRLTVT.